The sequence of this TCR beta chain was determined in a study of siplizumab effects on memory and regulatory T cells. This CDR3 region has 12 residues. Germline-derived CDR1 and CDR2 are SGHRS and YFSETQ. The V and J ends lost 4 bases and 10 bases respectively, with 11 bases between them. On this clone: Its antigen is not identified.

Regarding the study as a whole: There was no confirmation of the suppressive function of proliferating Tregs from siplizumab cultures. Naive-or-memory phenotypes were unassignable for roughly 75-97% of proliferating CD4+ or CD8+ clones. The Treg-derived share of mappable alloreactive CD4+ clones averaged about 69% with siplizumab and roughly 28% in controls.

Method: immunoSEQ multiplex PCR; TCRdb's copy keeps in-frame clones and lacks some. The sample has 65,000 to 70,000 clones, about 87% seen once. Material for sequencing was Tregs sorted from blood. The chain is built from TRBV5-1 and TRBJ1-4; the D is unclear. The receptor was derived from a human donor in good health. The DNA of the CDR3 is TGCGCCAGCAGCCGAACCGAGGGAAAACTGTTTTTT. Translating it yields CASSRTEGKLFF.